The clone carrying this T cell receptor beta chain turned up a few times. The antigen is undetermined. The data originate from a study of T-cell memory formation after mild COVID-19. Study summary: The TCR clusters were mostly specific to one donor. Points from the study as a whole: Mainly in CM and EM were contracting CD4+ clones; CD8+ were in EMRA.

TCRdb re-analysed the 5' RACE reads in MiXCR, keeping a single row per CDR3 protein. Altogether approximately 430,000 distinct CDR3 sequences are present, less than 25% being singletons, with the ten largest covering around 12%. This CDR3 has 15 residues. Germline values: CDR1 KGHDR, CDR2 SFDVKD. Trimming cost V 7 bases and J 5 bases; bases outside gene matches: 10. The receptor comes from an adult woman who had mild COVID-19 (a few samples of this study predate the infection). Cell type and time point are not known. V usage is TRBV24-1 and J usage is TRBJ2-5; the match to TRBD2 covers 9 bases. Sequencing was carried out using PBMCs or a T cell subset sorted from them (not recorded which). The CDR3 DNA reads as TGTGCCACCAGCCCCGCGGCGGGGGGGCGTGAGACCCAGTACTTC. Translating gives CATSPAAGGRETQYF.